This T cell receptor beta chain appears in the sequencing data of a study of T cells in Graves' hyperthyroidism and ophthalmopathy. In its sample, this clonotype was seen many times. Germline CDR1 SGHNT, CDR2 YENEEA. V was cut by 5 bases and J by 2 bases, with 16 bases left in between. This CDR3 is built from 15 residues. RNA transcripts gave rise to amplified TCR beta CDR3 regions. First-round RT-PCR targeting the TCR CDR3 was performed with the HTBI primer set. TCRdb passed the multiplex PCR reads through MiXCR, listing each CDR3 protein once. In the table there are roughly 280,000 distinct CDR3 sequences, 22% of which are singletons.

The source of this sequence is a man aged 30 to 39 with Graves' ophthalmopathy. Sequenced input: blood. The J gene is TRBJ2-7, the V gene TRBV11-3; D uncertain. This CDR3 reads CASSPDSYNPYEQYF. The CDR3, as DNA: TGTGCCAGCAGCCCAGACTCCTATAATCCCTACGAGCAGTACTTC.